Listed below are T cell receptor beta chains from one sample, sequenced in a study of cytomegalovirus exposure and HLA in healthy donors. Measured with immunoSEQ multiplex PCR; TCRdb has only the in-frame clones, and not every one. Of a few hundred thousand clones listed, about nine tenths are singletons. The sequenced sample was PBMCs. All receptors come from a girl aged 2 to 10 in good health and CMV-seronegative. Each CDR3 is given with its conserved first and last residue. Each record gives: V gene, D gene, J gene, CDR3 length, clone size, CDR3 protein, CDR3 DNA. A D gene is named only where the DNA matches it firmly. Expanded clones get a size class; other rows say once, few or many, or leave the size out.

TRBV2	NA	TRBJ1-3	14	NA	CASSDGGAGNTIYF	TGTGCCAGCAGTGACGGAGGAGCTGGAAACACCATATATTTT
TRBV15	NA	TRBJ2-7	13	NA	CATSRETGSEQYF	TGTGCCACCAGCAGAGAAACAGGTTCCGAGCAGTACTTC
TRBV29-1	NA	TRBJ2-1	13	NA	CSVGGPTYNEQFF	TGCAGCGTTGGGGGCCCTACCTACAATGAGCAGTTCTTC
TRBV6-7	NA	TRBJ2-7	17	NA	CASSPRWGAPFSYEQYF	TGTGCCAGCAGTCCAAGATGGGGAGCCCCCTTTTCCTACGAGCAGTACTTC
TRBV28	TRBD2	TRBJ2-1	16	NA	CATTHRLASVYNEQFF	TGTGCCACCACCCACCGACTAGCGTCGGTGTACAATGAGCAGTTCTTC
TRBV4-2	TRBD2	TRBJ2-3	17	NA	CASSQEWDYERPRGQYF	TGTGCCAGCAGCCAAGAGTGGGACTACGAACGCCCTAGGGGGCAGTATTTT
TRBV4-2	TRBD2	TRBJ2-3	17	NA	CASSRAGGAGVTDTQYF	TGTGCCAGCAGCCGGGCGGGAGGAGCGGGAGTCACAGATACGCAGTATTTT
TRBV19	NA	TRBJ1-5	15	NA	CASSIVAGLNQPQHF	TGTGCCAGTAGTATTGTAGCAGGACTCAATCAGCCCCAGCATTTT
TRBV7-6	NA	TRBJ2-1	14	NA	CASSLDRAHNEQFF	TGTGCCAGCAGCTTAGATCGCGCCCACAATGAGCAGTTCTTC
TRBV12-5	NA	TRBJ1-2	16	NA	CASGLVVGSSNYGYTF	TGTGCTAGTGGTTTGGTGGTGGGCAGTTCTAACTATGGCTACACCTTC
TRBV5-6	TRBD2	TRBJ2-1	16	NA	CASSIGLAGSYNEQFF	TGTGCCAGCAGCATCGGACTAGCGGGTTCCTACAATGAGCAGTTCTTC
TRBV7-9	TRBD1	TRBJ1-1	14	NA	CSSSPDRVHTEAFF	TGTTCCAGCAGCCCTGACAGGGTGCACACTGAAGCTTTCTTT
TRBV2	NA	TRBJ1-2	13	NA	CASSTEVNYGYTF	TGTGCCAGCAGTACAGAAGTAAACTATGGCTACACCTTC
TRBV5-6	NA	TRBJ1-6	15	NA	CASSPQGRYDSPLHF	TGTGCCAGCAGCCCACAGGGTAGGTACGATTCACCCCTCCACTTT
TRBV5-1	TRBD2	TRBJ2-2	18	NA	CASSTRGTSGANTGELFF	TGCGCCAGCAGCACTAGGGGCACTAGCGGAGCGAACACCGGGGAGCTGTTTTTT
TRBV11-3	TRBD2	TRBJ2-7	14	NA	CASSPTSGGAEQYF	TGTGCCAGCAGCCCTACTAGCGGGGGGGCCGAGCAGTACTTC
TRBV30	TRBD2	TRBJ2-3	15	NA	CAWSDGTRSTDTQYF	TGTGCCTGGAGTGATGGGACTAGATCCACAGATACGCAGTATTTT
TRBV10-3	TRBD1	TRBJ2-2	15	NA	CAISGWTGPTGELFF	TGTGCCATCAGTGGTTGGACAGGCCCCACCGGGGAGCTGTTTTTT
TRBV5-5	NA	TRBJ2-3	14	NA	CASSSEQGRDTQYF	TGTGCCAGCAGCTCAGAACAGGGCAGGGATACGCAGTATTTT
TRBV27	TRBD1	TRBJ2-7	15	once	CASSTGQGLAYEQYF	TGTGCCAGCAGCACTGGACAGGGGCTGGCCTACGAGCAGTACTTC
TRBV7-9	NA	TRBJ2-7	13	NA	CASTLGHLYEQYF	TGTGCCAGCACACTAGGGCACCTCTACGAGCAGTACTTC
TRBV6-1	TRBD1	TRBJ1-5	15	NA	CASSFGQGSNQPQHF	TGTGCCAGCAGTTTCGGACAGGGCAGCAATCAGCCCCAGCATTTT
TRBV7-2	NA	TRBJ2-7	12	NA	CASSLDSVEQYF	TGTGCCAGCAGCTTAGATAGCGTCGAGCAGTACTTC